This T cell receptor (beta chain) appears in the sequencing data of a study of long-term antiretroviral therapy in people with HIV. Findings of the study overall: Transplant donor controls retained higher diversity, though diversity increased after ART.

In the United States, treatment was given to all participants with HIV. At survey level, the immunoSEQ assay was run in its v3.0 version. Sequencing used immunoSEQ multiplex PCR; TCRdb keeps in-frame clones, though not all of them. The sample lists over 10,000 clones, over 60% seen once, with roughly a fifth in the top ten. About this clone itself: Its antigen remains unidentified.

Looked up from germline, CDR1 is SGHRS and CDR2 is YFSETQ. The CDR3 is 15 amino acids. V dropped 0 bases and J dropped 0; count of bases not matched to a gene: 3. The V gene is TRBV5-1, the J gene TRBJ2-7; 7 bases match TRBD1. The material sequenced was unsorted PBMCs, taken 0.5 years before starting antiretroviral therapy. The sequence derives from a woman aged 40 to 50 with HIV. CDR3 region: CASSLDRGSSYEQYF. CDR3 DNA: TGCGCCAGCAGCTTGGACAGGGGTTCCTCCTACGAGCAGTACTTC.